This passage covers 19 T cell receptor beta chains from one sample sequenced in a study of Graves' ophthalmopathy and Graves' hyperthyroidism. RNA transcripts provided the template for amplifying TCR beta CDR3 regions. HTBI-primed RT-PCR formed the first round, and a multiplex PCR formed the second. TCRdb reanalysed the multiplex PCR reads using MiXCR and keeps one entry per CDR3 protein. The sample lists roughly 160,000 distinct CDR3 sequences; around two fifths were seen once. Sequenced input: peripheral blood. Source of these receptors: a man aged 25 to 40 with Graves' ophthalmopathy.

For this clonotype: The junction and the germline gene differ at one end; a read error may be behind it. The chain is built from TRBV6-2 or TRBV6-3 and TRBJ1-1, with 8 bases fitting TRBD1. Germline CDR1 and CDR2: MNHEY and SVGEGT. CDR3 length: 14 residues. CDR3 amino acids: CASSTDRGGLKAFF. CDR3 sequence (DNA): TGTGCCAGCAGTACTGACAGGGGAGGTTTGAAAGCCTTCTTT.

This clonotype was seen repeatedly, ten times or more. V gene TRBV5-5 combines with J gene TRBJ1-5; D possibly corresponds to TRBD1 (5 bases). Germline CDR1 SGHKS, CDR2 YYEKEE (reference sequence). The CDR3 consists of 15 residues. V was shortened by 2 bases and J by 7 bases, with 16 bases between the two germline ends. The CDR3 sequence: CASSLGPNPGQPQHF. CDR3 nucleotide sequence: TGTGCCAGCAGCTTAGGGCCGAACCCAGGGCAGCCCCAGCATTTT.

The chain uses TRBV28 and TRBJ1-1, with 7 bases fitting TRBD1. Per germline, CDR1 MDHEN and CDR2 SYDVKM. J was trimmed by 3 bases and V by 3 bases; bases with no gene match: 10. This CDR3 has 16 residues. CDR3 region: CASSFPFEGADTEAFF. CDR3 nucleotide sequence: TGTGCCAGCAGTTTCCCCTTTGAGGGGGCGGACACTGAAGCTTTCTTT.

This clonotype was seen many times. This chain joins TRBV25-1 and TRBJ2-7, with 7 bases that match TRBD1. The ends lost 1 base at V and 4 bases at J; junction bases unmatched: 7. The CDR3 length is 15 residues. The germline V gene has CDR1 MGHDK and CDR2 SYGVNS. For the CDR3, the DNA is TGTGCCAGCAGTGAATCCCCCCAGGGGGAGTACGAGCAGTACTTC. Its protein is CASSESPQGEYEQYF.

This clonotype was seen ten or more times. The J gene is TRBJ1-5, the V gene TRBV6-2 or TRBV6-3; D is unclear. CDR3 size: 13 residues. V was clipped by 2 bases and J by 0 bases, with 2 bases between them. Germline V gives CDR1 MNHEY, CDR2 SVGEGT. CDR3 sequence reads: CASSYNSNQPQHF. Written as DNA, the CDR3 is TGTGCCAGCAGTTACAATAGCAATCAGCCCCAGCATTTT.

The table lists this clonotype with a count of one. The V call is TRBV25-1, the J call TRBJ1-6; D might be TRBD1 (6 bases). CDR3 size: 15 residues. Trimming pared 0 bases from V and 8 bases from J, leaving 11 bases between. Germline V gives CDR1 MGHDK, CDR2 SYGVNS. The CDR3 is CASSEYIQGHSPLHF. The CDR3 DNA reads TGTGCCAGCAGTGAATATATACAGGGACATTCACCCCTCCACTTT.

The V and J genes are TRBV28 and TRBJ1-6, with 8 bases fitting TRBD1. The CDR3 consists of 17 residues. Germline lookup yields CDR1 MDHEN and CDR2 SYDVKM. J was trimmed by 2 bases and V by 5 bases; bases with no gene match: 8. The CDR3 protein is CASSARTGWPYNSPLHF. CDR3 DNA sequence: TGTGCCAGCAGTGCCCGGACAGGGTGGCCCTATAATTCACCCCTCCACTTT.

This clonotype was counted only a few times. V and J are TRBV6-1 and TRBJ2-5, with D perhaps TRBD1 (6 bases). There are 15 residues in the CDR3. The germline V gene has CDR1 MNHNS and CDR2 SASEGT. V was trimmed by 6 bases and J by 7 bases, leaving 21 bases between them. Here the CDR3 reads CASRPHRAAYVTQYF. The CDR3 coding sequence is TGTGCCAGCAGGCCACACAGGGCCGCCTATGTGACCCAGTACTTC.

The genes are TRBV6-2 or TRBV6-3 and TRBJ1-1; possibly TRBD1 for D (5 bases). The CDR3 sequence is 14 residues long. The germline V gene encodes CDR1 MNHEY and CDR2 SVGEGT. The V gene lost 2 bases and the J gene lost 2 bases, with 9 bases spanning the gap. CDR3 nucleotides: TGTGCCAGCAGTTACAGGGGCACCAACACTGAAGCTTTCTTT. This codes for CASSYRGTNTEAFF.

The chain has TRBV6-1 and TRBJ2-5, with TRBD1 matching over 8 bases. CDR1 MNHNS and CDR2 SASEGT come from the germline V gene. The V segment lost 4 bases and the J segment 2 bases; nucleotides outside the gene matches: 3. The CDR3 has 14 residues. The CDR3 loop reads CASSVQGVQETQYF. The CDR3 bases are TGTGCCAGCAGTGTACAGGGGGTACAAGAGACCCAGTACTTC.

This clonotype was counted many times. The V gene is TRBV24-1, the J gene TRBJ1-5, with D unclear. In germline, CDR1 is KGHDR, CDR2 SFDVKD. V was shortened by 3 bases and J by 5 bases, with 4 bases between the two germline ends. The CDR3 is made up of 12 amino acids. CDR3 sequence: CATSDAHQPQHF. The CDR3 nucleotides read TGTGCCACCAGTGATGCACATCAGCCCCAGCATTTT.

This clonotype has at least ten counts. The V call is TRBV6-2 or TRBV6-3, the J call TRBJ1-1; D not resolved. The CDR3 extends over 13 amino acids. The germline V and J ends were trimmed by 7 bases and 6 bases, with 15 bases remaining between them. The germline V gene has CDR1 MNHEY and CDR2 SVGEGT. The CDR3: CASTGLGGAEAFF. The CDR3 DNA sequence: TGTGCCAGCACTGGACTGGGAGGAGCTGAAGCTTTCTTT.

This clonotype was found a few times. V and J are TRBV12-3 or TRBV12-4 and TRBJ2-5, with D maybe TRBD1 (6 bases). V lost 6 bases to trimming and J lost 2 bases, with 16 bases between them. This CDR3 region has 15 residues. The CDR3 DNA follows: TGTGCCAGCAGACCCACCTGGACAGAGCAAGAGACCCAGTACTTC. Its translation is CASRPTWTEQETQYF.

V and J are TRBV27 and TRBJ1-6; 7 nucleotides match TRBD1. CDR1 is MNHEY and CDR2 is SMNVEV in the germline V gene (reference sequence). The V segment lost 9 bases and the J segment 7 bases; nucleotides outside the gene matches: 9. The CDR3 has 14 amino acids. The CDR3 DNA reads as TGTGCCAGTTCCCTGAGACAGGGAAATTCACCCCTCCACTTT. This encodes CASSLRQGNSPLHF.

The sample holds one count of this clonotype. V gene TRBV30 combines with J gene TRBJ2-2; weak D call: TRBD2 (5 bases). CDR1 and CDR2 (germline): GTSNPN, SVGIG (reference sequence). The CDR3 is 13 residues long. V was cut by 5 bases and J by 6 bases, with 13 bases left in between. The CDR3 sequence: CAWGFGVAGELFF. The CDR3 DNA reads TGTGCCTGGGGTTTCGGGGTGGCCGGGGAGCTGTTTTTT.

Ten or more counts support this clonotype. This rearrangement joins TRBV11-2 to TRBJ2-7; 9 bases align to TRBD2. This CDR3 region has 15 residues. The V gene's germline CDR1 is SGHAT and CDR2 FQNNGV. V shed 5 bases and J 0 bases; nucleotides not matched to a gene: 5. CDR3 bases: TGTGCCAGCAGCACCACTAGCGGGTACTCCTACGAGCAGTACTTC. Amino acid sequence: CASSTTSGYSYEQYF.

The sample holds many counts of this clonotype. The chain has TRBV11-2 and TRBJ2-7; TRBD1 matches 9 bases. The V and J ends lost 4 bases and 5 bases, in that order; junction bases with no gene match: 6. This CDR3 spans 14 amino acids. The germline CDR1 and CDR2 sequences are SGHAT and FQNNGV. In DNA form, the CDR3 reads TGTGCCAGCAGCTCCGGACAGGGGAGGGACGAGCAGTACTTC. It yields the protein CASSSGQGRDEQYF.

The rearrangement joins TRBV7-8 to TRBJ1-1; D remains ambiguous. Trimming removed 8 bases at V and 4 bases at J, with 17 bases between. There are 14 residues in the CDR3. Germline CDR1 SGHVS, CDR2 FQNEAQ. CDR3 loop: CASGPLAGITEAFF. The CDR3 nucleotides read TGTGCCAGCGGACCACTCGCGGGGATCACTGAAGCTTTCTTT.

This clonotype was counted many times. V and J are TRBV20-1 and TRBJ2-4; 15 bases fit TRBD2. CDR1 and CDR2 from the germline V gene are DFQATT and SNEGSKA (reference sequence). After removal of 0 bases from V and 2 bases from J, the junction contained 8 bases not matched to a gene. The CDR3 has 19 residues. Here the CDR3 reads CSARDWGTSGRKSKNIQYF. The CDR3 coding sequence is TGCAGTGCTAGAGATTGGGGGACTAGCGGGAGGAAGTCCAAAAACATTCAGTACTTC.